A selection of T cell receptor beta chains follows, all from one sample in a study of T cell responses to AZD1222 COVID-19 vaccine. The method was immunoSEQ multiplex PCR; TCRdb's version includes in-frame clones alone and lacks a portion of them. The sample includes 130,000 or so clones, around 94% of them seen just once. The material was peripheral blood, obtained on day 0 of AZD1222 vaccination. Receptor source: an adult in good health. CDR3s include the opening cysteine and the closing phenylalanine or tryptophan. A D gene is named only where the DNA matches it firmly. Part of the rows lack a size; the others show once, few, many or a class for expanded clones.

V gene	D gene	clone size	J gene	CDR3 protein	CDR3 DNA
TRBV19	-	-	TRBJ2-2	CARTTGTHTSGELFF	TGTGCCAGAACCACCGGGACACATACTAGCGGGGAGCTGTTTTTT
TRBV2	-	once	TRBJ2-7	CASSVEQGSVYEQYF	TGTGCCAGCAGTGTGGAGCAGGGCAGCGTTTACGAGCAGTACTTC
TRBV21-1	-	-	TRBJ2-7	CASSKVERPLREQYF	TGTGCCAGCAGCAAAGTAGAAAGACCCCTACGCGAGCAGTACTTC
TRBV9	TRBD2	-	TRBJ2-7	CASSQSGLLSYEQYF	TGTGCCAGCAGCCAATCGGGACTACTCTCCTACGAGCAGTACTTC
TRBV7-9	-	-	TRBJ2-1	CASSLAGPVHEQFF	TGTGCCAGCAGCTTAGCGGGCCCCGTACATGAGCAGTTCTTC
TRBV6-2/TRBV6-3	-	-	TRBJ2-2	CASSYSEPTGELFF	TGTGCCAGCAGTTACTCCGAGCCCACCGGGGAGCTGTTTTTT
TRBV7-8	-	-	TRBJ1-1	CASSFQVEVWEPDTEAFF	TGTGCCAGCAGCTTCCAGGTGGAGGTGTGGGAGCCCGACACTGAAGCTTTCTTT
TRBV4-1	TRBD2	-	TRBJ2-1	CASSPALKRVGSGSYNEQFF	TGCGCCAGCAGCCCCGCTTTGAAGAGGGTCGGTAGCGGGAGCTACAATGAGCAGTTCTTC
TRBV23-1	-	-	TRBJ1-5	CASSQSRSPQGCCNQPQHF	TGCGCCAGCAGTCAATCGAGAAGCCCCCAGGGTTGTTGCAATCAGCCCCAGCATTTT
TRBV7-9	-	-	TRBJ1-2	CASSLAPRSKSYGYTF	TGTGCCAGCAGCTTAGCGCCCAGGTCGAAATCCTATGGCTACACCTTC
TRBV3-1/TRBV3-2	TRBD1	-	TRBJ2-1	CASSQQVGQGEQFF	TGTGCCAGCAGCCAACAGGTGGGACAGGGGGAGCAGTTCTTC
TRBV18	-	-	TRBJ2-1	CASSPGTGEQFF	TGTGCCAGCTCACCGGGGACGGGTGAGCAGTTCTTC
TRBV7-2	-	-	TRBJ2-5	CASSLHGSQETQYF	TGTGCCAGCAGCTTGCATGGGAGCCAAGAGACCCAGTACTTC
TRBV6-5	-	-	TRBJ1-2	CASRTLASQGYGYTF	TGTGCCAGCAGAACTCTCGCGAGCCAAGGGTATGGCTACACCTTC
TRBV28	-	-	TRBJ1-1	CASTPASGVNTEAFF	TGTGCCAGCACCCCAGCTTCTGGGGTGAACACTGAAGCTTTCTTT
TRBV28	-	once	TRBJ1-5	CASSSTGFSQPQHF	TGTGCCAGCAGTTCAACAGGTTTTTCTCAGCCCCAGCATTTT
TRBV5-5	-	-	TRBJ1-4	CASSRSSGGNEKLFF	TGTGCCAGCAGCCGCTCCTCTGGGGGTAATGAAAAACTGTTTTTT
TRBV12-3/TRBV12-4	-	-	TRBJ1-1	CASSFGLEAFF	TGTGCCAGCAGTTTTGGGTTGGAAGCTTTCTTT
TRBV6-5	-	-	TRBJ2-7	CASSYGEPLDYEQYF	TGTGCCAGCAGTTACGGGGAGCCCCTGGACTACGAGCAGTACTTC
TRBV7-9	-	few	TRBJ2-5	CAIGLRQETQYF	TGTGCCATCGGCCTGCGCCAAGAGACCCAGTACTTC
TRBV7-8	TRBD2	-	TRBJ2-1	CASSPSGSSYNEQFF	TGTGCCAGCAGCCCTAGCGGGAGCTCCTACAATGAGCAGTTCTTC
TRBV10-3	-	-	TRBJ1-4	CAISESVDKEKLFF	TGTGCCATCAGTGAGTCGGTCGACAAGGAAAAACTGTTTTTT
TRBV18	-	-	TRBJ1-6	CASSPGGIGGSPLHF	TGTGCCAGCTCACCGGGGGGGATAGGCGGCTCACCCCTCCACTTT
TRBV9	TRBD2	once	TRBJ2-2	CASSVALAFTGELFF	TGTGCCAGCAGCGTAGCACTAGCGTTCACCGGGGAGCTGTTTTTT
TRBV4-1	TRBD2	-	TRBJ2-5	CASSQVGTSIGTQYF	TGCGCCAGCAGCCAAGTAGGGACTAGCATTGGGACCCAGTACTTC
TRBV5-1	TRBD1	-	TRBJ2-2	CASGKTGAETGELFF	TGCGCCAGCGGTAAGACAGGGGCAGAGACCGGGGAGCTGTTTTTT
TRBV6-4	-	-	TRBJ1-6	CAIPSDSADSPLHF	TGTGCCATCCCCTCGGACTCAGCGGATTCACCCCTCCACTTT
TRBV7-6	TRBD2	-	TRBJ2-1	CASSLGTSGASSYNEQFF	TGTGCCAGCAGCTTAGGGACTAGCGGGGCGAGCTCCTACAATGAGCAGTTCTTC
TRBV5-1	TRBD1	-	TRBJ2-7	CASSLVGGPSYEQYF	TGCGCCAGCAGCTTGGTAGGGGGCCCCTCCTACGAGCAGTACTTC
TRBV11-2	-	-	TRBJ2-3	CASSLAFRDGTDTQYF	TGTGCCAGCAGCTTAGCGTTTCGGGACGGCACAGATACGCAGTATTTT
TRBV4-1	-	-	TRBJ1-6	CASSQATGSVNSPLHF	TGCGCCAGCAGCCAGGCAACAGGGTCCGTAAATTCACCCCTCCACTTT
TRBV6-1	-	-	TRBJ1-6	CASSDLQGSSPLHF	TGTGCCAGCAGTGATCTACAGGGTAGCTCACCCCTCCACTTT
TRBV5-1	TRBD1	-	TRBJ1-3	CASSTQPGQGGNTIYF	TGCGCCAGCAGCACCCAACCGGGACAGGGGGGAAACACCATATATTTT
TRBV7-8	TRBD1	-	TRBJ1-4	CASSSGTGGSDEKLFF	TGTGCCAGCAGCTCCGGGACAGGGGGTTCGGATGAAAAACTGTTTTTT
TRBV28	-	-	TRBJ1-2	CASSPPDTWYGYTF	TGTGCCAGCAGCCCTCCTGACACTTGGTATGGCTACACCTTC
TRBV10-3	-	-	TRBJ2-2	CAISESGLLTRELFF	TGTGCCATCAGTGAGTCAGGACTCCTAACGCGGGAGCTGTTTTTT
TRBV7-8	-	-	TRBJ2-1	CASRPGLSGWSYNEQFF	TGTGCCAGCAGACCGGGACTGAGCGGGTGGTCCTACAATGAGCAGTTCTTC
TRBV30	-	-	TRBJ1-2	CAWSVLYGYTF	TGTGCCTGGAGCGTCCTCTATGGCTACACCTTC
TRBV6-5	-	-	TRBJ2-7	CASRWDPYEQYF	TGTGCCAGCAGGTGGGACCCCTACGAGCAGTACTTC
TRBV11-2	-	-	TRBJ1-1	CASSLEWGASRTEAFF	TGTGCCAGCAGCTTAGAATGGGGGGCGTCGAGGACTGAAGCTTTCTTT
TRBV6-5	TRBD1	-	TRBJ1-2	CASRTGGHYGYTF	TGTGCCAGCAGAACAGGGGGCCACTATGGCTACACCTTC
TRBV5-1	-	-	TRBJ1-5	CASSLDGSAGQPQHF	TGCGCCAGCAGCTTGGATGGTTCAGCGGGTCAGCCCCAGCATTTT
TRBV7-8	TRBD2	-	TRBJ2-1	CASSLGSLTSGANEQFF	TGTGCCAGCAGCTTAGGGTCCTTGACTAGCGGGGCCAATGAGCAGTTCTTC
TRBV10-2	TRBD2	-	TRBJ2-3	CASSLAGGWTDTQYF	TGCGCCAGCAGTCTAGCGGGGGGGTGGACAGATACGCAGTATTTT
TRBV6-2/TRBV6-3	TRBD2	-	TRBJ2-7	CASSGRLGHYEQYF	TGTGCCAGTAGCGGGAGGTTGGGGCACTACGAGCAGTACTTC
TRBV6-5	-	once	TRBJ1-5	CASNLNGGAQPQHF	TGTGCCAGCAACCTCAACGGGGGGGCTCAGCCCCAGCATTTT
TRBV6-2/TRBV6-3	-	-	TRBJ2-1	CASSLAENSYNEQFF	TGTGCCAGCAGTTTGGCAGAAAACTCCTACAATGAGCAGTTCTTC
TRBV20-1	-	-	TRBJ1-2	CSASAGHGYTF	TGCAGTGCTTCGGCGGGGCATGGCTACACCTTC
TRBV2	-	-	TRBJ2-1	CAVIGDEQFF	TGTGCCGTCATAGGGGATGAGCAGTTCTTC
TRBV9	-	once	TRBJ2-3	CASSERFRDTQYF	TGTGCCAGCAGCGAGAGGTTCCGAGATACGCAGTATTTT
TRBV3-1/TRBV3-2	-	-	TRBJ1-1	CASSQGGITEAFF	TGTGCCAGCAGCCAAGGGGGGATTACTGAAGCTTTCTTT